A selection of T cell receptor beta chains follows, all from one sample in a study of shared clonotypes between healthy human individuals. Assay: immunoSEQ multiplex PCR; the TCRdb copy retains only in-frame clones and omits some. The sample holds some 2,500,000 clones, over 85% seen once. The sequenced sample consisted of naive CD4+ T cells from PBMCs. Receptors were obtained from a man between 18 and 35 years old in good health. Some clones in this sample may be carry-over from other donors' samples. Both conserved end residues are part of each CDR3. A D gene is named only where the DNA matches it firmly. Clone size, where shown, is once, few, many, or a class for clones that have expanded.

D,size,V,length,J,DNA,CDR3
TRBD1,NA,TRBV2,13,TRBJ2-4,TGTGCCAGCACAGGGGGCTCGAAAAACATTCAGTACTTC,CASTGGSKNIQYF
TRBD2,NA,TRBV18,15,TRBJ2-1,TGTGCCAGCAGCGAACTAGCGGGCACCTACAATGAGCAGTTCTTC,CASSELAGTYNEQFF
NA,NA,TRBV6-5,14,TRBJ2-7,TGTGCCAGCAGTTACTCCAGAAGGGGATACGAGCAGTACTTC,CASSYSRRGYEQYF
NA,few,TRBV28,12,TRBJ1-1,TGTGCCAGCAGTTTAAGGCTCACTGAAGCTTTCTTT,CASSLRLTEAFF
NA,NA,TRBV10-3,14,TRBJ2-2,TGTGCCATCAGGGGAGACTCGGAAACCGGGGAGCTGTTTTTT,CAIRGDSETGELFF
TRBD1,NA,TRBV5-4,17,TRBJ2-6,TGTGCCAGCAGCCCAGGGGGTCCCGGCTCTGGGGCCAACGTCCTGACTTTC,CASSPGGPGSGANVLTF
TRBD1,NA,TRBV27,15,TRBJ2-7,TGTGCCAGCAGCAAAGGAGGGACAGGGAAGGGTGAGCAGTACTTC,CASSKGGTGKGEQYF
NA,NA,TRBV30,14,TRBJ1-5,TGTGCCTGGAGTGTCAGGGGCGGAGGGCAGCCCCAGCATTTT,CAWSVRGGGQPQHF
TRBD1,NA,TRBV5-1,15,TRBJ2-1,TGCGCCAGCAGCTTGGGGACTGCAGGGGGCAATGAGCAGTTCTTC,CASSLGTAGGNEQFF
NA,NA,TRBV5-1,15,TRBJ2-5,TGCGCCAGCAGCTTGTACCCGGGCAGGCAAGAGACCCAGTACTTC,CASSLYPGRQETQYF
NA,once,TRBV9,18,TRBJ2-6,TGTGCCAGCAGCTCCACGGGTTACACACGCTCTGGGGCCAACGTCCTGACTTTC,CASSSTGYTRSGANVLTF
TRBD1,NA,TRBV28,14,TRBJ1-2,TGTGCCAGCAGTGCACAGGGGTTGAACTATGGCTACACCTTC,CASSAQGLNYGYTF
TRBD2,NA,TRBV28,15,TRBJ2-1,TGTGCCAGCAGTTTGTCTAGCGGGAGTATGAATGAGCAGTTCTTC,CASSLSSGSMNEQFF
NA,NA,TRBV29-1,14,TRBJ2-2,TGCAGCGTTGGGGCAGGGACGAACACCGGGGAGCTGTTTTTT,CSVGAGTNTGELFF
NA,NA,TRBV6-6,15,TRBJ2-7,TGTGCCAGCAGTTACTCGATAATGGGCCCCTACGAGCAGTACTTC,CASSYSIMGPYEQYF
TRBD1,NA,TRBV5-1,11,TRBJ1-2,TGCGCCAGCAGCGGGGACAGTTCCTACACCTTC,CASSGDSSYTF
NA,NA,TRBV2,11,TRBJ2-7,TGTGCCAGCACTCCTTCCTACGAGCAGTACTTC,CASTPSYEQYF
TRBD1,once,TRBV5-5,16,TRBJ2-2,TGTGCCAGCAGCTTGAGTTCCGACAGGGGAGGCGGGGAGCTGTTTTTT,CASSLSSDRGGGELFF
TRBD1,NA,TRBV2,14,TRBJ1-5,TGTGCCAGCAGCCTCAGGGGGAGCAATCAGCCCCAGCATTTT,CASSLRGSNQPQHF
NA,NA,TRBV6-5,16,TRBJ1-1,TGTGCCAGCAGTTACTCTGATGTGGGGGCGGACACTGAAGCTTTCTTT,CASSYSDVGADTEAFF
NA,NA,TRBV7-7,14,TRBJ2-7,TGTGCCAGCAGCTTAGGCCAGGGGGGCTACGAGCAGTACTTC,CASSLGQGGYEQYF
NA,NA,TRBV28,15,TRBJ2-3,TGTGCCAGCAGTTCGGACCTGTGGGGCACAGATACGCAGTATTTT,CASSSDLWGTDTQYF
NA,NA,TRBV5-1,15,TRBJ2-5,TGCGCCAGCAGACATAGACGGGCCGTTGGAGAGACCCAGTACTTC,CASRHRRAVGETQYF
TRBD2,NA,TRBV28,13,TRBJ2-3,TGTGCCAGCTATTCAGCGGGGACAGATACGCAGTATTTT,CASYSAGTDTQYF
NA,NA,TRBV2,10,TRBJ2-1,TGTGCCAGCAGCCGGAATGAGCAGTTCTTC,CASSRNEQFF
NA,NA,TRBV7-9,18,TRBJ2-5,TGTGCCAGCAGCTCGTATTCAAGCGGAAACCTGAGGGGAGAGACCCAGTACTTC,CASSSYSSGNLRGETQYF
TRBD1,NA,TRBV5-6,14,TRBJ1-2,TGTGCCAGCAGCTTGGGACAGGGGGCCCGTGGCTACACCTTC,CASSLGQGARGYTF
NA,once,TRBV6-5,14,TRBJ2-2,TGTGCCAGCAACGCGGGGACGAACACCGGGGAGCTGTTTTTT,CASNAGTNTGELFF
NA,NA,TRBV7-8,16,TRBJ2-1,TGTGCCAGCAGCTTAGTCCCCGGTGGGTTCTACAATGAGCAGTTCTTC,CASSLVPGGFYNEQFF
TRBD2,NA,TRBV7-8,14,TRBJ2-4,TGTGCCAGCAGCTTAGAGACCGGGGAGGGCATTCAGTACTTC,CASSLETGEGIQYF
TRBD2,NA,TRBV4-3,15,TRBJ2-1,TGCGCCAGCAGCCAGTCCGGGACTACTTACAATGAGCAGTTCTTC,CASSQSGTTYNEQFF
NA,NA,TRBV6-5,11,TRBJ2-3,TGTGCCAGTAGGAGGGGAGATACGCAGTATTTT,CASRRGDTQYF
TRBD1,NA,TRBV9,15,TRBJ2-1,TGTGCCAGCAGCGTAGACCCAGACAGGGATGGTGAGCAGTTCTTC,CASSVDPDRDGEQFF
NA,NA,TRBV14,17,TRBJ1-2,TGTGCCAGCAGCCAAGCGAGTGGGGCAGGGCTCTTGAGAGGCTACACCTTC,CASSQASGAGLLRGYTF
TRBD1,once,TRBV6-1,15,TRBJ1-6,TGTGCCAGCAGCGAACTGACAGGGAGGAATTCACCCCTCCACTTT,CASSELTGRNSPLHF
NA,NA,TRBV14,12,TRBJ1-4,TGTGCCAGCAGCCAAGGTCGCGAAAAACTGTTTTTT,CASSQGREKLFF
TRBD1,NA,TRBV27,16,TRBJ2-1,TGTGCCAGCAGTTGGAGGGGACAGGGCGCCTACAATGAGCAGTTCTTC,CASSWRGQGAYNEQFF
NA,few,TRBV7-9,14,TRBJ2-2,TGTGCCAGCAGCTTACTGGGAGGCACCGGGGAGCTGTTTTTT,CASSLLGGTGELFF
TRBD1,NA,TRBV5-1,13,TRBJ1-2,TGCGCCAGCAGCAAAGGACAGGACTATGGCTACACCTTC,CASSKGQDYGYTF
TRBD1,NA,TRBV11-3,14,TRBJ1-1,TGTGCCAGCAGCTGGGGGGGACAGAGCACTGAAGCTTTCTTT,CASSWGGQSTEAFF
NA,NA,TRBV7-3,15,TRBJ2-2,TGTGCCAGCAGCTTAAAGGTCGCGGGGAACGGGGAGCTGTTTTTT,CASSLKVAGNGELFF
NA,NA,TRBV19,15,TRBJ2-5,TGTGCCAGTAGTATAGGTGGGGCCAGACAAGAGACCCAGTACTTC,CASSIGGARQETQYF
TRBD2,NA,TRBV19,20,TRBJ2-1,TGTGCCAGTAGGAAACGATCCCATCAAATAGCGGGAGGGGGAAACAATGAGCAGTTCTTC,CASRKRSHQIAGGGNNEQFF
TRBD1,NA,TRBV28,18,TRBJ2-2,TGTGCCAGCAGCCCACGCACCGGGACAGGGGGCGTCACCGGGGAGCTGTTTTTT,CASSPRTGTGGVTGELFF
NA,NA,TRBV30,14,TRBJ1-2,TGTGCCTGGAGTGTAGAACCCAGATTCTATGGCTACACCTTC,CAWSVEPRFYGYTF
TRBD2,NA,TRBV5-4,16,TRBJ2-5,TGTGCCAGCACCATGGGACTAGCGGGAGTTGAAGAGACCCAGTACTTC,CASTMGLAGVEETQYF
TRBD1,NA,TRBV15,14,TRBJ2-7,TGTGCCACCAGCAGCCGACAGGGCCGTTACGAGCAGTACTTC,CATSSRQGRYEQYF
NA,NA,TRBV29-1,12,TRBJ2-3,TGCAGCGTTGAACAGGCGAGAGATACGCAGTATTTT,CSVEQARDTQYF
NA,NA,TRBV7-9,19,TRBJ2-3,TGTGCCAGCAGCCATTTGGTAGTTACGGGTCACCAAACCCCAGATACGCAGTATTTT,CASSHLVVTGHQTPDTQYF
NA,NA,TRBV2,13,TRBJ1-4,TGTGCCAGCAGGGGCGCGGCTAATGAAAAACTGTTTTTT,CASRGAANEKLFF
NA,NA,TRBV30,15,TRBJ2-2,TGTGCCTGGAGTGTACGGCCAGGAGACTCCGGGGAGCTGTTTTTT,CAWSVRPGDSGELFF